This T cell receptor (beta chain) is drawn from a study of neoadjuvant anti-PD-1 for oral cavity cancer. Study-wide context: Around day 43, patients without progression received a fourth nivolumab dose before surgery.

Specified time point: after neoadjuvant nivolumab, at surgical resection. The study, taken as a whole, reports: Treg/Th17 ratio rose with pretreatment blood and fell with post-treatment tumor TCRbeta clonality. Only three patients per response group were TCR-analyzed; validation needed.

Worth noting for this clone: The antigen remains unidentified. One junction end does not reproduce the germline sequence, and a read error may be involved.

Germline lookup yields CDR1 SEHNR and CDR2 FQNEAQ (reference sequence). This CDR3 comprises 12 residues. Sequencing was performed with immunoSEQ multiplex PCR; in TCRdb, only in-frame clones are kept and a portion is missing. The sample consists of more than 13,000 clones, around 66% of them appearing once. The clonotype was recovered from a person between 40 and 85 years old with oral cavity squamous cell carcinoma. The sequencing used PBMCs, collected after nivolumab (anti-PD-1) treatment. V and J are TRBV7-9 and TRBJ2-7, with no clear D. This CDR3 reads CASNLGRDEQYF. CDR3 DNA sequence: TGTGCCAGCAACTTAGGCCGGGACGAGCAGTACTTC.